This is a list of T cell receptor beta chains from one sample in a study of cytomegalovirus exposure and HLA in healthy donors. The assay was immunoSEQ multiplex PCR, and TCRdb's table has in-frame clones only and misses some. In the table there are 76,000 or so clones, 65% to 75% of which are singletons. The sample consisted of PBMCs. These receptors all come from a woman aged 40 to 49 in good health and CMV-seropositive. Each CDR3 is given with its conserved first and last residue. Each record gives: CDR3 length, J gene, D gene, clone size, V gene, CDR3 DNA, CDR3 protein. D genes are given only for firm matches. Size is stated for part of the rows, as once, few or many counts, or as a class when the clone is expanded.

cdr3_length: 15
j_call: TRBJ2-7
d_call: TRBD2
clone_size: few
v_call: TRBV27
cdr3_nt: TGTGCCAGCAGCCTTACTAGCGGGGGGACCAACGAGCAGTACTTC
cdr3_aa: CASSLTSGGTNEQYF

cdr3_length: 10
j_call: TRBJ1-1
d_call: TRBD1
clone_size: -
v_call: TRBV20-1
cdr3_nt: TGCAGTGCTATTTCAACAGGGGATTTCTTT
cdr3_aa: CSAISTGDFF

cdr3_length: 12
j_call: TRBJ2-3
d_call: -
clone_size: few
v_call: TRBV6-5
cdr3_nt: TGTGCCAGCAGTTTTTCCTCGGGTAGTCAGTATTTT
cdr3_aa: CASSFSSGSQYF

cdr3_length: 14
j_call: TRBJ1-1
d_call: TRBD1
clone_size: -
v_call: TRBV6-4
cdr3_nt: TGTGCCAGTAGAGCCTCCAGGGGGCACACTGAAGCTTTCTTT
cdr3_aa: CASRASRGHTEAFF

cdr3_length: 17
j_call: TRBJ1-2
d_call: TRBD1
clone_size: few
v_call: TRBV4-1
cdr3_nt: TGCGCCAGCAGCCAAGATTGGGGACAGGGGCCCAACGAACGCTACACCTTC
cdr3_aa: CASSQDWGQGPNERYTF

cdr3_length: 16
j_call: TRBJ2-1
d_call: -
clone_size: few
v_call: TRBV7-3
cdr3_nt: TGTGCCAGCAGCCCGCGACACGTTAGCTCCTACAATGAGCAGTTCTTC
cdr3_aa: CASSPRHVSSYNEQFF

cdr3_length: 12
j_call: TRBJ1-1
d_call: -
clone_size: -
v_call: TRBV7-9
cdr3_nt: TGTGCCAGCAGCTTAGCGAGGGAGGGAGCTTTCTTT
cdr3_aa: CASSLAREGAFF

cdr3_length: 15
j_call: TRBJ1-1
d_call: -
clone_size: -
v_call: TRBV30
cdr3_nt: TGTGCCTGGAGTCTCGTGCAGGGATTGGAGCCTGAAGCTTTCTTT
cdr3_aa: CAWSLVQGLEPEAFF

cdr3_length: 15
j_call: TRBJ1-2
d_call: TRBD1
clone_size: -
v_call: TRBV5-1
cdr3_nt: TGCGCCAGCAGCTGGTCGCCGGGACAGGGAGGTGGCTACACCTTC
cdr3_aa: CASSWSPGQGGGYTF

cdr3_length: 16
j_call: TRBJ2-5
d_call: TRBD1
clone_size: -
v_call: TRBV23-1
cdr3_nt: TGCGCCAGCAGTCAAGCCTACGGGACAGGGAAAGAGACCCAGTACTTC
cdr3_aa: CASSQAYGTGKETQYF

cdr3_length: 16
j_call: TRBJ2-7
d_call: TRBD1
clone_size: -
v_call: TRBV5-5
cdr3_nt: TGTGCCAGCAGCTGGCCGGGACAGGGGGTTACTTACGAGCAGTACTTC
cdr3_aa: CASSWPGQGVTYEQYF

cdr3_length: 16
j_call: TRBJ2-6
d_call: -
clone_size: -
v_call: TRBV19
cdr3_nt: TGTGCCAGTAGGGTTATGGGGAGCTCTGGGGCCAACGTCCTGACTTTC
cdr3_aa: CASRVMGSSGANVLTF

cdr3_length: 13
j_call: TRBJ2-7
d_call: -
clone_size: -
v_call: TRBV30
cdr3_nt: TGTGCCTGTGCGGCGACCCTCTCCTACGAGCAGTACTTC
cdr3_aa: CACAATLSYEQYF

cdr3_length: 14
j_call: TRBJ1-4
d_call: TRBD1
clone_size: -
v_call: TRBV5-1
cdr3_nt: TGCGCCAGCAGCTTGGAACAGGGGGGTGAAAAACTGTTTTTT
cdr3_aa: CASSLEQGGEKLFF

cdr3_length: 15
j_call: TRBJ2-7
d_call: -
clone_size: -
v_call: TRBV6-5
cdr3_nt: TGTGCCAGCAGTTACGGGCGGGCCGTGGCCTACGAGCAGTACTTC
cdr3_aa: CASSYGRAVAYEQYF

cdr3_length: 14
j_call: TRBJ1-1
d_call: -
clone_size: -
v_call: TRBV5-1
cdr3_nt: TGCGCCAGCAGCTTGGAGGCCCCGCGCGGTGAAGCTTTCTTT
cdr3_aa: CASSLEAPRGEAFF